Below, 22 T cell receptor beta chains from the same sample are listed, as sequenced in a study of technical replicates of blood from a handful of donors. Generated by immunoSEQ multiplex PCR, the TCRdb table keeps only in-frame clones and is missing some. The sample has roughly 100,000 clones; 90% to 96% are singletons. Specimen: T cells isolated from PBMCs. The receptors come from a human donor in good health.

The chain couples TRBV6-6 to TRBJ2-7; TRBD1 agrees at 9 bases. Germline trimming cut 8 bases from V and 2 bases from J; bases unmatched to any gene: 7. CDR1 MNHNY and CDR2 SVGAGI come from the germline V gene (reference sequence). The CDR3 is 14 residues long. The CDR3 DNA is TGTGCCAGCGGAGGGACAGGGCAAGCCTACGAGCAGTACTTC. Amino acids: CASGGTGQAYEQYF.

The CDR3 DNA reads TGCGCCAGCAGCCAAAAAGCAGCGACAGGAATGGTGTGGAACACCATATATTTT. Its translation: CASSQKAATGMVWNTIYF. The chain uses TRBV4-1 and TRBJ1-3; maybe TRBD1 (6 bases). The germline CDR1 and CDR2 sequences are MGHRA and YSYEKL. The length of the CDR3 is 18 residues. V lost 2 bases and J 7 bases, leaving 24 bases between the germline ends.

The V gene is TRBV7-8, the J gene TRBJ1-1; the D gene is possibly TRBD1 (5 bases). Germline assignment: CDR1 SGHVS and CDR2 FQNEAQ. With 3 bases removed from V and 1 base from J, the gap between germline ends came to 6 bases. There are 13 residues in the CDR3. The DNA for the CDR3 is TGTGCCAGCAGCTTTCAGGGGAACACTGAAGCTTTCTTT. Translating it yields CASSFQGNTEAFF. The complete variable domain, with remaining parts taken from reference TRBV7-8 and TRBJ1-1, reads GAGVSQSPRYKVAKRGQDVALRCDPISGHVSLFWYQQALGQGPEFLTYFQNEAQLDKSGLPSDRFFAERPEGSVSTLKIQRTQQEDSAVYLCASSFQGNTEAFFGQGTRLTVV.

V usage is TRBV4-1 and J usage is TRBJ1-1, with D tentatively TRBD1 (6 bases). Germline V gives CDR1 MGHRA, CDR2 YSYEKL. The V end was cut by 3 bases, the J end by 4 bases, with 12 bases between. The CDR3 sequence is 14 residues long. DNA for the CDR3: TGCGCCAGCAGCCATAGTGAGGGGGTCACTGAAGCTTTCTTT. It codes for CASSHSEGVTEAFF.

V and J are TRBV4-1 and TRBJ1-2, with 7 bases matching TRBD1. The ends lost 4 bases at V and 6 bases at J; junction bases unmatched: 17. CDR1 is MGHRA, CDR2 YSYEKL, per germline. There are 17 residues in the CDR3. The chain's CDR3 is CASSLTQQGTIPNGYTF. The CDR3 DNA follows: TGCGCCAGCAGCCTAACTCAACAGGGGACGATTCCGAATGGCTACACCTTC.

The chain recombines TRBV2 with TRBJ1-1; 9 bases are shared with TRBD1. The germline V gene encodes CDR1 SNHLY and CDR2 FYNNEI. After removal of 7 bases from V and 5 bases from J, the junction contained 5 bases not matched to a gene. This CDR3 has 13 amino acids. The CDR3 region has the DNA TGTGCCAGCATCGGGACAGGGAAAACTGAAGCTTTCTTT. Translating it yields CASIGTGKTEAFF.

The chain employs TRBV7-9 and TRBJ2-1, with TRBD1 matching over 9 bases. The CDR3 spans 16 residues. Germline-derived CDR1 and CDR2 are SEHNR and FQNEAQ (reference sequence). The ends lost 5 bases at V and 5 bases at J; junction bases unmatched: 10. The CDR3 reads CASSETRDRVDNEQFF. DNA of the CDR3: TGTGCCAGCAGCGAGACCCGGGACAGGGTTGACAATGAGCAGTTCTTC.

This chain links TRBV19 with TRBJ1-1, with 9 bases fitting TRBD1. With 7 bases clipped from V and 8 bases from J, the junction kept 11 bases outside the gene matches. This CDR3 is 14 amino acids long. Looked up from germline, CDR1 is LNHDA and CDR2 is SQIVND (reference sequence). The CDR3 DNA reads TGTGCCAGTATACGCCGACAGGGGGAAAAGGAAGCTTTCTTT. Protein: CASIRRQGEKEAFF. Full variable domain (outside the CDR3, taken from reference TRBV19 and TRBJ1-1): DGGITQSPKYLFRKEGQNVTLSCEQNLNHDAMYWYRQDPGQGLRLIYYSQIVNDFQKGDIAEGYSVSREKKESFPLTVTSAQKNPTAFYLCASIRRQGEKEAFFGQGTRLTVV.

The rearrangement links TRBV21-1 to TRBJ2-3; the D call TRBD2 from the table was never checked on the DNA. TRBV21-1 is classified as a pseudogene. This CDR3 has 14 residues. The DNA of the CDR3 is TGTGCCAGCAGCGGGGGGGGTTTCACAGATACGCAGTATTTT. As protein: CASSGGGFTDTQYF.

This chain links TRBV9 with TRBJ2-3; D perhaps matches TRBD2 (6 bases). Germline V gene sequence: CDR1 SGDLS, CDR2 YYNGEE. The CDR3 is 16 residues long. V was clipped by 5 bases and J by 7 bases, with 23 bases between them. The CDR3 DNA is TGTGCCAGCAGTCCTGCCCTGACTAGAAATGAGAATACGCAGTATTTT. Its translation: CASSPALTRNENTQYF.

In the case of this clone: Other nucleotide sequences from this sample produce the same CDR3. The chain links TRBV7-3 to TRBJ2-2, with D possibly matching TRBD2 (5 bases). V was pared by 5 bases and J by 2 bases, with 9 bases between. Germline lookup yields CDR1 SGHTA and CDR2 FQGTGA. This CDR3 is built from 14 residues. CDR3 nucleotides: TGTGCCAGCAGCCCAGGACTTAACACCGGGGAGCTGTTTTTT. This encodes CASSPGLNTGELFF.

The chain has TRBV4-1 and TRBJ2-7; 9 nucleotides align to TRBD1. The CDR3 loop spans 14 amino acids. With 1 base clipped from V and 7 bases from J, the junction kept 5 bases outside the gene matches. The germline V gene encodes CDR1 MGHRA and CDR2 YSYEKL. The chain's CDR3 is CASSQVQGAGEQYF. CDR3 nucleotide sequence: TGCGCCAGCAGCCAAGTACAGGGGGCGGGTGAGCAGTACTTC.

CDR3 in DNA: TGTGCCAGCAGCAGAGAAGCGGGAGCGCCGGGGGAGCAGTACTTC. This encodes CASSREAGAPGEQYF. This sequence joins TRBV6-6 and TRBJ2-7; 8 bases fit TRBD2. CDR1 and CDR2 (germline): MNHNY, SVGAGI (reference sequence). The CDR3 has 15 residues. Losses at the gene ends were 6 bases for V and 7 bases for J; bases not matched to a gene: 14.

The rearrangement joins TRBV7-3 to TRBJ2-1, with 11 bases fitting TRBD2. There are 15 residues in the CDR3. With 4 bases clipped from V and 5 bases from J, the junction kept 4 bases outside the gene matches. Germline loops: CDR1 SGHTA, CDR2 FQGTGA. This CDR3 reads CASSWGLAVHNEQFF. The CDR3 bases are TGTGCCAGCAGCTGGGGACTAGCGGTCCACAATGAGCAGTTCTTC. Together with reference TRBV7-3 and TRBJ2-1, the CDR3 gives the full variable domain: GAGVSQTPSNKVTEKGKYVELRCDPISGHTALYWYRQSLGQGPEFLIYFQGTGAADDSGLPNDRFFAVRPEGSVSTLKIQRTERGDSAVYLCASSWGLAVHNEQFFGPGTRLTVL.

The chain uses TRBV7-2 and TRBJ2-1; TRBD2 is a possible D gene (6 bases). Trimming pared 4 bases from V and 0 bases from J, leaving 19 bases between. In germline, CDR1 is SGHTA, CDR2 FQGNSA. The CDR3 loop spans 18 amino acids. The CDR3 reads CASSSRWYGRGSYNEQFF. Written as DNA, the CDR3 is TGTGCCAGCAGCTCTAGGTGGTACGGGCGGGGCTCCTACAATGAGCAGTTCTTC.

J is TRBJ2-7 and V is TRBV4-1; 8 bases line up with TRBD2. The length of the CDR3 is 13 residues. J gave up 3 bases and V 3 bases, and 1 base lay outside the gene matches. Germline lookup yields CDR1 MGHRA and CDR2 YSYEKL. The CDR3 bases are TGCGCCAGCAGCCAGGGACTAGGCTACGAGCAGTACTTC. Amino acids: CASSQGLGYEQYF.

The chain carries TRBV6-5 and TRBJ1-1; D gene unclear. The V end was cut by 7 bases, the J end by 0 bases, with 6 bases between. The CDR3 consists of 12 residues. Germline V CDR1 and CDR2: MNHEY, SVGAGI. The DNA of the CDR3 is TGTGCCAGCAATTCGGTGAACACTGAAGCTTTCTTT. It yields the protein CASNSVNTEAFF.

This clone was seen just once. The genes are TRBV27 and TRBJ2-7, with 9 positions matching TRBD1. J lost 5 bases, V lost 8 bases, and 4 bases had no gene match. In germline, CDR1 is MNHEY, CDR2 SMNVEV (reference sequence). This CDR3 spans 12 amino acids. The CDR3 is CASGQGLNEQYF. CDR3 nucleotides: TGTGCCAGCGGACAGGGGCTCAACGAGCAGTACTTC.

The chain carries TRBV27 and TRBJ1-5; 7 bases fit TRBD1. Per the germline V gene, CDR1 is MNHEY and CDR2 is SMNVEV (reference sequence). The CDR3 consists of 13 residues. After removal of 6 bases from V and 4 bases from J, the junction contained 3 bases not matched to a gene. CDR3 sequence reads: CASRRGRNQPQHF. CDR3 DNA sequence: TGTGCCAGCAGGAGGGGGCGAAATCAGCCCCAGCATTTT.

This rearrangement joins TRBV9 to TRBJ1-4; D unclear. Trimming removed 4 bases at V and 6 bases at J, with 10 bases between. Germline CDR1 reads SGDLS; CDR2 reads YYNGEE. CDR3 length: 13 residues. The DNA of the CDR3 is TGTGCCAGCAGCCGCAAAGGAGATGAAAAACTGTTTTTT. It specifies CASSRKGDEKLFF.

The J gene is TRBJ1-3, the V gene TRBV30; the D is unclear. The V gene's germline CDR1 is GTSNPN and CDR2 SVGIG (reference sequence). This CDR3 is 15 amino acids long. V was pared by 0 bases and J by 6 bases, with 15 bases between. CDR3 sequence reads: CAWSVIGISENTIYF. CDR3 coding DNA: TGTGCCTGGAGTGTAATTGGCATTTCAGAAAACACCATATATTTT. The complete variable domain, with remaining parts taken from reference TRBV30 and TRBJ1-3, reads SQTIHQWPATLVQPVGSPLSLECTVEGTSNPNLYWYRQAAGRGLQLLFYSVGIGQISSEVPQNLSASRPQDRQFILSSKKLLLSDSGFYLCAWSVIGISENTIYFGEGSWLTVV.

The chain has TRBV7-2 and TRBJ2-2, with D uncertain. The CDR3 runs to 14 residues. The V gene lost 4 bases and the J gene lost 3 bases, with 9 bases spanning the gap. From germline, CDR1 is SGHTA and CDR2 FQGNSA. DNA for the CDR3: TGTGCCAGCAGCTCCCCAGGCGACACCGGGGAGCTGTTTTTT. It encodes CASSSPGDTGELFF.